Shown below are 21 T cell receptor beta chains from a single sample sequenced in a study of neoadjuvant anti-PD-1 for oral cavity cancer. The assay was immunoSEQ multiplex PCR, and TCRdb's table has in-frame clones only and misses some. The data contain about 5,700 clones, just under 60% of them seen just once; the ten biggest clones take up around 7.7%. The source was tumor tissue, collected before nivolumab (anti-PD-1) treatment. These receptors all come from a person aged 40 to 85 with oral cavity squamous cell carcinoma.

A few counts support this clone. This sequence joins TRBV6-5 and TRBJ2-7; the D is unclear. CDR1 and CDR2 from the germline V gene are MNHEY and SVGAGI. Trimming shortened V by 5 bases and J by 0 bases, and 8 bases separated the two germline ends. The CDR3 has 13 residues. As DNA, the CDR3 is TGTGCCAGCAGTACCCAGAACTCCTACGAGCAGTACTTC. Translation: CASSTQNSYEQYF.

V gene TRBV5-4 combines with J gene TRBJ1-2; D perhaps matches TRBD1 (5 bases). CDR3 length: 16 amino acids. The V gene's germline CDR1 is SGHNT and CDR2 YYREEE (reference sequence). The V end was cut by 2 bases, the J end by 2 bases, with 16 bases between. As DNA, the CDR3 is TGTGCCAGCAGCTTCGGGACTCCGACGGAGAACTATGGCTACACCTTC. Translation: CASSFGTPTENYGYTF.

The chain couples TRBV14 to TRBJ2-1; D is possibly TRBD1 or TRBD2 (5 bases each). CDR1 SGHDN and CDR2 FVKESK come from the germline V gene. The CDR3 has 15 amino acids. Trimming removed 3 bases from V and 5 bases from J, with 14 bases in between. The CDR3 reads CASSQIGWGHNEQFF. The CDR3 DNA reads as TGTGCCAGCAGCCAGATAGGGTGGGGACACAATGAGCAGTTCTTC.

The chain recombines TRBV5-6 with TRBJ1-1; the D is unclear. The CDR3 is made up of 13 amino acids. The germline CDR1 and CDR2 sequences are SGHDT and YYEEEE. The V and J ends lost 0 bases and 4 bases respectively, with 7 bases between them. The CDR3: CASSLAGLTEAFF. CDR3 coding DNA: TGTGCCAGCAGCTTGGCCGGACTCACTGAAGCTTTCTTT. Full variable domain (outside the CDR3, taken from reference TRBV5-6 and TRBJ1-1): DAGVTQSPTHLIKTRGQQVTLRCSPKSGHDTVSWYQQALGQGPQFIFQYYEEEERQRGNFPDRFSGHQFPNYSSELNVNALLLGDSALYLCASSLAGLTEAFFGQGTRLTVV.

The J gene is TRBJ1-3, the V gene TRBV29-1, with D perhaps matching TRBD1 (6 bases). The germline V gene encodes CDR1 SQVTM and CDR2 ANQGSEA. V gave up 7 bases and J gave up 0 bases, with 10 bases separating them. The CDR3 covers 13 residues. The CDR3 protein is CSARTVSGNTIYF. DNA for the CDR3: TGCAGCGCAAGGACAGTCTCTGGAAACACCATATATTTT.

In its sample, this clone was seen once. The CDR3 sequence is CATSRVDLETQYF. DNA of the CDR3: TGTGCCACCAGCAGAGTAGACTTAGAGACCCAGTACTTC. The chain combines TRBV15 with TRBJ2-5; no definite D call. The CDR3 is 13 residues long. V lost 1 base and J 4 bases, leaving 7 bases between the germline ends. Germline V lookup: CDR1 LNHNV, CDR2 YYDKDF (reference sequence).

With regard to this clone: One end of the junction varies from germline; a read error may be responsible. The rearrangement uses TRBV7-2 and TRBJ2-5; tentative D call: TRBD2 (6 bases). The CDR3 is made up of 17 amino acids. Germline assignment: CDR1 SGHTA and CDR2 FQGNSA. CDR3 nucleotides: TGTGCCAGCAGCTTAAGGTATGGAGTAGCGGCTCAAGCGACCCAGTACTTC. Translation: CASSLRYGVAAQATQYF.

This chain joins TRBV7-3 and TRBJ2-5, with 14 bases fitting TRBD2. Trimming took 4 bases from V and 5 from J; bases not matched to a gene: 9. CDR3 size: 17 residues. The V gene's germline CDR1 is SGHTA and CDR2 FQGTGA. This chain's CDR3 is CASSSGTSGSFLETQYF. For the CDR3, the DNA is TGTGCCAGCAGCTCCGGGACTAGCGGGAGCTTTTTGGAGACCCAGTACTTC.

This sequence joins TRBV6-1 and TRBJ2-1; the D gene is possibly TRBD2 (7 bases). The germline V gene encodes CDR1 MNHNS and CDR2 SASEGT. The CDR3 totals 14 residues. V lost 8 bases to trimming and J lost 7 bases, with 18 bases between them. Here the CDR3 DNA reads TGTGCCAGCGGTAGGGGGGCAGCGGGGAATGAGCAGTTCTTC. The encoded protein is CASGRGAAGNEQFF.

This clone appeared a few times. The rearrangement uses TRBV5-5 and TRBJ2-5, with unresolved D. CDR3 length: 12 amino acids. V was pared by 0 bases and J by 5 bases, with 5 bases between. Germline CDR1 SGHKS, CDR2 YYEKEE (reference sequence). The CDR3: CASSLVLETQYF. CDR3 nucleotide sequence: TGTGCCAGCAGCTTGGTTTTGGAGACCCAGTACTTC.

The count of this clone is one. This sequence joins TRBV2 and TRBJ1-5; 7 positions agree with TRBD1. The CDR3 totals 15 residues. From germline, CDR1 is SNHLY and CDR2 FYNNEI. V dropped 6 bases and J dropped 0; count of bases not matched to a gene: 5. The CDR3 protein is CASSKDRNSNQPQHF. DNA for the CDR3: TGTGCCAGCAGCAAGGACAGGAATAGCAATCAGCCCCAGCATTTT.

The chain combines TRBV10-2 with TRBJ1-4; D may be TRBD1 (6 bases). Per the germline V gene, CDR1 is WSHSY and CDR2 is SAAADI. Trimming removed 10 bases from V and 8 bases from J, with 11 bases in between. The CDR3 sequence is 11 residues long. The CDR3 DNA is TGCGCCACCCGACAGGCGGAAAAACTGTTTTTT. The encoded protein is CATRQAEKLFF.

This rearrangement joins TRBV5-1 to TRBJ2-3, with 9 bases matching TRBD2. With 0 bases clipped from V and 5 bases from J, the junction kept 10 bases outside the gene matches. Germline V gives CDR1 SGHRS, CDR2 YFSETQ. The CDR3 totals 17 residues. The CDR3 here is CASSLALAGGPQDTQYF. The CDR3 region has the DNA TGCGCCAGCAGCTTGGCCTTGGCGGGAGGGCCCCAAGATACGCAGTATTTT.

The chain couples TRBV10-3 to TRBJ2-6; the D gene is possibly TRBD1 (7 bases). This CDR3 contains 14 residues. V was cut by 10 bases and J by 0 bases, with 10 bases left in between. Germline lookup yields CDR1 ENHRY and CDR2 SYGVKD. In DNA, the CDR3 is TGTGCCAGCAGGGGGGACTCTGGGGCCAACGTCCTGACTTTC. It yields the protein CASRGDSGANVLTF.

The chain combines TRBV5-8 with TRBJ2-1; 7 bases are shared with TRBD1. This CDR3 is built from 16 residues. In germline, CDR1 is SGHTS, CDR2 YDEGEE. V lost 3 bases and J lost 7; bases outside the gene matches: 13. CDR3 in DNA: TGTGCCAGCAGCTCGAAGTGGGCAGGGGGTTCGAATGAGCAGTTCTTC. It codes for CASSSKWAGGSNEQFF.

The chain combines TRBV30 with TRBJ2-7, with a weak D call TRBD2 (5 bases). Germline V CDR1 and CDR2: GTSNPN, SVGIG (reference sequence). This CDR3 region has 13 residues. Trimming stripped 8 bases from V and 7 bases from J, with 21 bases between. The CDR3 DNA reads as TGTGCCGAAAGGGATCCTGGGAAGCGGGAGCAGTACTTC. As protein: CAERDPGKREQYF.

In this sample, this clone turned up a few times. This sequence joins TRBV6-1 and TRBJ2-5; possibly TRBD2 for D (6 bases). Germline CDR1 MNHNS, CDR2 SASEGT. This CDR3 has 15 residues. The V gene lost 5 bases and the J gene lost 7 bases, with 20 bases spanning the gap. CDR3 in DNA: TGTGCCAGCAGTAAACGCGACGGCCCCGGGGGGACCCAGTACTTC. Its protein product is CASSKRDGPGGTQYF.

The V and J genes are TRBV28 and TRBJ2-5; D perhaps matches TRBD2 (6 bases). Judging by the DNA end, TRBJ2-7 fits better; the J call may be wrong. The CDR3 length is 15 residues. CDR1 is MDHEN, CDR2 SYDVKM, per germline. CDR3 sequence reads: CASSPRGNGPYEQYF. CDR3 sequence (DNA): TGTGCCAGCAGTCCCCGGGGGAATGGCCCCTACGAGCAGTACTTC.

There are a few counts of this clone. The rearrangement joins TRBV7-6 to TRBJ2-7; unclear D gene. V dropped 1 base and J dropped 7 bases, with 8 bases sitting between them. The CDR3 is 12 residues long. Germline V gene lookup returns CDR1 SGHVS and CDR2 FNYEAQ. CDR3: CASSLGSPEQYF. The CDR3 DNA reads as TGTGCCAGCAGCTTAGGTAGCCCTGAGCAGTACTTC.

This clone was detected once. The chain has TRBV18 and TRBJ2-7; the match to TRBD1 covers 7 bases. With 5 bases clipped from V and 3 bases from J, the junction kept 7 bases outside the gene matches. The CDR3 extends over 14 amino acids. Germline CDR1 and CDR2: KGHSH and LQKENI. CDR3 DNA: TGTGCCAGCTCATCTCGGACAGGTCTCTACGAGCAGTACTTC. Amino acid sequence: CASSSRTGLYEQYF.

This clone was recorded a few times. V is TRBV7-9 and J is TRBJ2-7; 9 positions agree with TRBD1. CDR1 and CDR2 (germline): SEHNR, FQNEAQ (reference sequence). The CDR3 length is 14 residues. The trim removed 5 bases at V and 2 bases at J, leaving 4 bases unmatched. The CDR3 DNA sequence: TGTGCCAGCAGCACAGGACAGGGGACCTACGAGCAGTACTTC. Translated: CASSTGQGTYEQYF.